Below are 30 T cell receptor beta chains sequenced from a single sample in a study of siplizumab effects on memory and regulatory T cells. The protocol was immunoSEQ multiplex PCR, while the TCRdb copy is restricted to in-frame clones and leaves out a portion. The table shows over 85,000 clones, with more than 85% occurring only once. What was sequenced was CD8+ T cells sorted from blood. The receptor source for this set is a human donor in good health.

The chain is built from TRBV7-9 and TRBJ1-1; D perhaps matches TRBD1 (5 bases). The CDR3 consists of 14 residues. The germline V gene encodes CDR1 SEHNR and CDR2 FQNEAQ (reference sequence). V was pared by 3 bases and J by 9 bases, with 17 bases between. The CDR3 is CASSLGGGELKAFF. The DNA of the CDR3 is TGTGCCAGCAGCTTGGGGGGAGGCGAACTAAAAGCTTTCTTT.

The chain uses TRBV18 and TRBJ1-1; unclear D gene. Germline assignment: CDR1 KGHSH and CDR2 LQKENI. The V end was cut by 2 bases, the J end by 6 bases, with 7 bases between. The CDR3 covers 12 residues. In DNA form, the CDR3 reads TGTGCCAGCTCACCAGGTTTCGCTGAAGCTTTCTTT. This gives the protein CASSPGFAEAFF.

This chain connects TRBV29-1 to TRBJ2-2, with a possible D match to TRBD1 (5 bases). The V gene lost 2 bases and the J gene lost 0 bases, with 7 bases spanning the gap. The germline gives CDR1 SQVTM, CDR2 ANQGSEA. The CDR3 runs 14 residues. The CDR3 spells CSVEQGTNTGELFF. CDR3 DNA sequence: TGCAGCGTTGAACAGGGCACGAACACCGGGGAGCTGTTTTTT.

The chain employs TRBV6-5 and TRBJ2-2; no clear D gene. CDR3 size: 14 residues. Germline V gene sequence: CDR1 MNHEY, CDR2 SVGAGI. Trimming stripped 2 bases from V and 3 bases from J, with 7 bases between. This CDR3 reads CASSYGLDTGELFF. CDR3 nucleotides: TGTGCCAGCAGTTACGGTCTAGACACCGGGGAGCTGTTTTTT.

The chain uses TRBV6-6 and TRBJ2-4, with a possible D match to TRBD1 (7 bases). In germline, CDR1 is MNHNY, CDR2 SVGAGI (reference sequence). There are 16 residues in the CDR3. The V gene lost 4 bases and the J gene lost 9 bases, with 22 bases spanning the gap. This CDR3 reads CASSSSLTGTLGIQYF. The CDR3 DNA is TGTGCCAGCAGTTCGAGTTTGACAGGGACTCTCGGCATTCAGTACTTC.

This rearrangement joins TRBV9 to TRBJ1-1, with 7 nucleotides matching TRBD1. The CDR3 has 15 residues. CDR1 is SGDLS and CDR2 is YYNGEE in the germline V gene. Trimming removed 4 bases from V and 2 bases from J; junction bases left unmatched: 8. DNA of the CDR3: TGTGCCAGCAGCCCGAGGGACAGCGCTAACACTGAAGCTTTCTTT. It encodes CASSPRDSANTEAFF.

This clone was found once. The V and J genes are TRBV15 and TRBJ2-5; 7 nucleotides align to TRBD2. Germline trimming cut 0 bases from V and 1 base from J; bases unmatched to any gene: 5. This CDR3 comprises 16 residues. Germline CDR1 is LNHNV and CDR2 is YYDKDF (reference sequence). The CDR3 spells CATSRDLLALQETQYF. The CDR3 coding sequence is TGTGCCACCAGCAGAGACCTACTAGCGCTCCAAGAGACCCAGTACTTC.

This clone was seen once. The rearrangement joins TRBV7-8 to TRBJ2-7; 9 nucleotides align to TRBD2. The germline V gene has CDR1 SGHVS and CDR2 FQNEAQ. The ends lost 2 bases at V and 5 bases at J; junction bases unmatched: 1. There are 13 residues in the CDR3. The CDR3 loop is CASSLSSGNEQYF. The CDR3 DNA reads as TGTGCCAGCAGCTTATCTAGCGGGAACGAGCAGTACTTC.

The chain has TRBV19 and TRBJ1-6; 8 nucleotides align to TRBD1. Germline V gene lookup returns CDR1 LNHDA and CDR2 SQIVND (reference sequence). The CDR3 totals 15 residues. V shed 1 base and J 7 bases; nucleotides not matched to a gene: 3. In DNA form, the CDR3 reads TGTGCCAGTAGTATAGGGACAGGGAAGAATTCACCCCTCCACTTT. Translation: CASSIGTGKNSPLHF.

This sequence joins TRBV11-3 and TRBJ2-7, with 7 bases aligning to TRBD1. Per germline, CDR1 SGHNT and CDR2 YENEEA. The CDR3 totals 14 residues. With V trimmed by 2 bases and J by 4 bases, 5 bases remained unmatched. CDR3 in amino acids: CASSLPTDRYEQYF. As DNA, the CDR3 is TGTGCCAGCAGCTTACCCACGGACAGGTACGAGCAGTACTTC.

The rearrangement links TRBV7-8 to TRBJ1-5; a possible D gene is TRBD1 (6 bases). The CDR3 loop spans 15 amino acids. The V gene's germline CDR1 is SGHVS and CDR2 FQNEAQ. The germline V and J ends were trimmed by 1 base and 3 bases, with 10 bases remaining between them. CDR3 loop: CASSLEGGFNQPQHF. The CDR3, as DNA: TGTGCCAGCAGCTTAGAAGGGGGGTTCAATCAGCCCCAGCATTTT.

This chain joins TRBV4-3 and TRBJ2-3, with D possibly matching TRBD2 (5 bases). Per the germline V gene, CDR1 is LGHNA and CDR2 is YSLEER. Trimming removed 0 bases at V and 2 bases at J, with 15 bases between. This CDR3 is 17 amino acids long. The CDR3 reads CASSQDLSGLLTDTQYF. The CDR3 DNA follows: TGCGCCAGCAGCCAAGATCTAAGCGGCCTCCTCACAGATACGCAGTATTTT.

The chain links TRBV28 to TRBJ2-7; TRBD1 is a possible D gene (5 bases). CDR3 length equals 12 residues. Germline lookup yields CDR1 MDHEN and CDR2 SYDVKM. Trimming shortened V by 8 bases and J by 0 bases, and 8 bases separated the two germline ends. The CDR3, as DNA: TGTGCCAGCGGGGCCTACTCCTACGAGCAGTACTTC. Translating it yields CASGAYSYEQYF.

CDR3 loop: CASRQQSTPLHF. CDR3 DNA sequence: TGTGCCAGCAGACAACAGAGCACACCCCTCCACTTT. This chain links TRBV6-5 with TRBJ1-6, with no clear D. The CDR3 extends over 12 amino acids. With 6 bases removed from V and 11 bases from J, the gap between germline ends came to 11 bases. Germline V gene sequence: CDR1 MNHEY, CDR2 SVGAGI.

This chain connects TRBV7-9 to TRBJ1-6; weak D call: TRBD1 (5 bases). Germline V gives CDR1 SEHNR, CDR2 FQNEAQ (reference sequence). The CDR3 contains 14 residues. With 1 base removed from V and 7 bases from J, the gap between germline ends came to 8 bases. CDR3 residues: CASSLDRLNSPLHF. The CDR3 region has the DNA TGTGCCAGCAGCTTAGACAGGCTGAATTCACCCCTCCACTTT. Filled out from reference TRBV7-9 and TRBJ1-6, the complete variable domain reads DTGVSQNPRHKITKRGQNVTFRCDPISEHNRLYWYRQTLGQGPEFLTYFQNEAQLEKSRLLSDRFSAERPKGSFSTLEIQRTEQGDSAMYLCASSLDRLNSPLHFGNGTRLTVT.

V usage is TRBV4-1 and J usage is TRBJ1-4; D is unclear. Between the trimmed V and J ends, which lost 1 base and 4 bases, there was a span of 7 bases. CDR3 length: 14 residues. Germline V lookup: CDR1 MGHRA, CDR2 YSYEKL. CDR3 in amino acids: CASSQVQFNEKLFF. The CDR3 DNA sequence: TGCGCCAGCAGCCAAGTCCAGTTTAATGAAAAACTGTTTTTT.

The J gene is TRBJ2-1, the V gene TRBV7-8; D call uncertain. The CDR3 extends over 13 amino acids. The V gene lost 3 bases and the J gene lost 8 bases, with 11 bases spanning the gap. Per the germline V gene, CDR1 is SGHVS and CDR2 is FQNEAQ. For the CDR3, the DNA is TGTGCCAGCAGCTTCTCACCCGGCGATGAGCAGTTCTTC. Protein sequence: CASSFSPGDEQFF.

This clone came up once. V gene TRBV7-8 combines with J gene TRBJ1-1; possible D gene TRBD1, 5 bases. CDR3 size: 14 residues. V lost 5 bases and J 3 bases, leaving 13 bases between the germline ends. Germline CDR1 SGHVS, CDR2 FQNEAQ. DNA of the CDR3: TGTGCCAGCAGCACTCAGGGTGTTGACACTGAAGCTTTCTTT. Amino acids: CASSTQGVDTEAFF.

This rearrangement joins TRBV6-1 to TRBJ1-1; no firm D call. The CDR3 contains 12 residues. With 5 bases removed from V and 6 bases from J, the gap between germline ends came to 10 bases. Germline V lookup: CDR1 MNHNS, CDR2 SASEGT. CDR3: CASSSLRAEAFF. DNA of the CDR3: TGTGCCAGCAGTTCCTTGCGGGCTGAAGCTTTCTTT.

The V and J genes are TRBV7-8 and TRBJ2-2; D gene unclear. The CDR3 covers 14 residues. CDR1 and CDR2 from the germline V gene are SGHVS and FQNEAQ. Trimming took 5 bases from V and 7 from J, leaving 14 bases between them. The CDR3 coding sequence is TGTGCCAGCAGCCCACCCCGGCGAAGCGGGGAGCTGTTTTTT. It specifies CASSPPRRSGELFF.

The chain has TRBV6-5 and TRBJ2-7; a possible D gene is TRBD1 (5 bases). CDR3 length equals 14 residues. Trimming removed 6 bases from V and 1 base from J, with 13 bases in between. Per germline, CDR1 MNHEY and CDR2 SVGAGI. The CDR3 protein is CASSPKDKSYEQYF. The CDR3 DNA reads as TGTGCCAGCAGCCCAAAGGACAAATCCTACGAGCAGTACTTC.

This clone has only one observation. This chain links TRBV30 with TRBJ1-4; D is ambiguous. From germline, CDR1 is GTSNPN and CDR2 SVGIG (reference sequence). The V end was cut by 4 bases, the J end by 8 bases, with 11 bases between. This CDR3 has 12 amino acids. The CDR3 sequence: CAWNPGPEKLFF. Written as DNA, the CDR3 is TGTGCCTGGAATCCGGGCCCCGAAAAACTGTTTTTT. Full variable domain (missing parts from reference TRBV30 and TRBJ1-4): SQTIHQWPATLVQPVGSPLSLECTVEGTSNPNLYWYRQAAGRGLQLLFYSVGIGQISSEVPQNLSASRPQDRQFILSSKKLLLSDSGFYLCAWNPGPEKLFFGSGTQLSVL.

This rearrangement joins TRBV19 to TRBJ1-5; D might be TRBD1 (6 bases). The CDR3 extends over 11 amino acids. Germline CDR1 reads LNHDA; CDR2 reads SQIVND (reference sequence). V lost 9 bases and J lost 10, with 13 bases in between. The CDR3, as DNA: TGTGCCAGCCTGGAGGGGGAACCCCAGCATTTT. Protein product: CASLEGEPQHF.

The chain has TRBV9 and TRBJ2-5; 10 bases match TRBD2. CDR1 and CDR2 (germline): SGDLS, YYNGEE. Trimming at V came to 4 bases and at J to 1 base, leaving 4 bases not matched to a gene. The CDR3 length is 15 residues. The CDR3 is CASSLGTSAQETQYF. The CDR3 DNA reads TGTGCCAGCAGCCTGGGGACTAGCGCCCAAGAGACCCAGTACTTC.

J is TRBJ2-1 and V is TRBV11-3; 8 bases are shared with TRBD2. V lost 4 bases, J lost 8 bases, and 16 bases stayed unmatched. This CDR3 has 17 residues. Germline V CDR1 and CDR2: SGHNT, YENEEA. CDR3 amino acids: CASSSWAREGRVHEQFF. The CDR3 bases are TGTGCCAGCAGCTCTTGGGCACGGGAGGGCCGGGTTCATGAGCAGTTCTTC.

This clone occurred once. The chain has TRBV21-1 and TRBJ2-2. TRBV21-1 counts as a pseudogene. CDR3 length equals 16 residues. CDR3 bases: TGTGCCAGCAGCAAATCCGGTTTGGGGAACACCGGGGAGCTGTTTTTT. Amino acid sequence: CASSKSGLGNTGELFF.

This chain connects TRBV7-6 to TRBJ2-2; D not certain. The CDR3 extends over 11 amino acids. V was cut by 4 bases and J by 6 bases, with 3 bases left in between. Germline CDR1 SGHVS, CDR2 FNYEAQ. CDR3 coding DNA: TGTGCCAGCAGCTCTCCCGGGGAGCTGTTTTTT. Translating it yields CASSSPGELFF.

This clone has a single count. The chain employs TRBV18 and TRBJ1-5; no firm D call. The V gene's germline CDR1 is KGHSH and CDR2 LQKENI. The CDR3 loop spans 13 amino acids. V lost 5 bases to trimming and J lost 2 bases, with 7 bases between them. CDR3 protein: CASSSDGNQPQHF. CDR3 coding DNA: TGTGCCAGCTCATCCGACGGCAATCAGCCCCAGCATTTT.

The J gene is TRBJ2-3, the V gene TRBV7-8; D possibly matches TRBD1 or TRBD2 (5 bases each). Trimming pared 5 bases from V and 2 bases from J, leaving 17 bases between. Germline loops: CDR1 SGHVS, CDR2 FQNEAQ. The CDR3 covers 16 residues. CDR3 loop: CASSHGTGTLTDTQYF. The CDR3 nucleotides are TGTGCCAGCAGCCACGGGACGGGAACCCTCACAGATACGCAGTATTTT.

The J gene is TRBJ2-7, the V gene TRBV7-3; D gene unclear. Germline values: CDR1 SGHTA, CDR2 FQGTGA. The CDR3 sequence is 14 residues long. Trimming removed 1 base at V and 0 bases at J, with 7 bases between. This chain's CDR3 is CASSLSGDSYEQYF. CDR3 coding DNA: TGTGCCAGCAGCTTAAGCGGAGACTCCTACGAGCAGTACTTC.